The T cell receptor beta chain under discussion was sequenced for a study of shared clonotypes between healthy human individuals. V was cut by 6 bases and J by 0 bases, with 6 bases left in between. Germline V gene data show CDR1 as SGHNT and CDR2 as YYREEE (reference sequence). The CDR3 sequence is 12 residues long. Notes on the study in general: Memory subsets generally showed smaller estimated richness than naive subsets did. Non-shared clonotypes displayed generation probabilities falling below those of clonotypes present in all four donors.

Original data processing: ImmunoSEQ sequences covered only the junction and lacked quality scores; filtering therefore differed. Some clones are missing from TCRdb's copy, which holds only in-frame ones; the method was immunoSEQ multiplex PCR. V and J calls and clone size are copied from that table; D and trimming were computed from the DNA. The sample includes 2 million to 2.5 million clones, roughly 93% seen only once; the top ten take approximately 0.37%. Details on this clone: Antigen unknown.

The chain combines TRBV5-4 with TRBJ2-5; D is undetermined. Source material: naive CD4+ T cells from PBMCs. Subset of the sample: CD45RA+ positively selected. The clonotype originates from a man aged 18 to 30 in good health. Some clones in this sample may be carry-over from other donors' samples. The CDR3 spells CASTSDQETQYF. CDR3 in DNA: TGTGCCAGCACCTCGGACCAAGAGACCCAGTACTTC.